This TCR beta chain was sequenced in a study of shared clonotypes between healthy human individuals. This clone was seen repeatedly, ten times or more. Generated by immunoSEQ multiplex PCR, the TCRdb table keeps only in-frame clones and is missing some. The profile shows more than 900,000 clones, around three quarters of them singletons. The receptor comes from a man between 18 and 35 years old in good health. Some clones in this sample may be carry-over from other donors' samples. The sequencing input was memory CD4+ T cells from PBMCs. Subset given: CD45RA-negative fraction.

CDR3 sequence reads: CASSPRQETSRATDTQYF. CDR3 sequence (DNA): TGCGCCAGCAGCCCCAGACAAGAGACTAGTCGGGCCACAGATACGCAGTATTTT. This sequence joins TRBV4-1 and TRBJ2-3, with D tentatively TRBD2 (6 bases). V was pared by 4 bases and J by 2 bases, with 22 bases between. CDR1 and CDR2 (germline): MGHRA, YSYEKL. The CDR3 covers 18 residues.